Listed below are T cell receptor beta chains from one sample, sequenced in a study of T cells after yellow fever vaccination. TCRdb processed the 5' RACE reads anew with MiXCR; each CDR3 protein has one entry. The sample shows over 120,000 distinct CDR3 sequences, around 6.3% of them seen only once. This specimen was CD4+ T cells sorted from PBMCs, taken 10 days after the yellow fever booster vaccination. The receptor source for this set is a man aged 25 to 40 who received the YFV17D yellow fever vaccine. CDR3s include the opening cysteine and the closing phenylalanine or tryptophan. D genes are given only for firm matches. Some rows mark clone size as missing; the rest say once, few, many or name a class of expanded clone.

V gene: TRBV4-2; clone size: many; J gene: TRBJ2-7; CDR3 length: 13; D gene: TRBD1; CDR3 DNA: TGTGCCAGCAGCCAAACAGGGGATAGGGAGCAGTACTTC; CDR3 protein: CASSQTGDREQYF
V gene: TRBV6-1; clone size: few; J gene: TRBJ1-2; CDR3 length: 16; D gene: NA; CDR3 DNA: TGTGCCAGCATGCCACGGCCTAATACGGTCGGATATGGCTACACCTTC; CDR3 protein: CASMPRPNTVGYGYTF
V gene: TRBV20-1; clone size: many; J gene: TRBJ2-3; CDR3 length: 12; D gene: NA; CDR3 DNA: TGCAGTGCTGAAATACTGGCGGATACGCAGTATTTT; CDR3 protein: CSAEILADTQYF
V gene: TRBV7-2; clone size: many; J gene: TRBJ2-1; CDR3 length: 14; D gene: NA; CDR3 DNA: TGTGCCAGCAGCTTACAAGGTTGGGGCGGTGAGCAGTTCTTC; CDR3 protein: CASSLQGWGGEQFF
V gene: TRBV9; clone size: many; J gene: TRBJ2-3; CDR3 length: 16; D gene: TRBD1; CDR3 DNA: TGTGCCAGCAGCGCCGGGACAGCAACTAGCACAGATACGCAGTATTTT; CDR3 protein: CASSAGTATSTDTQYF
V gene: TRBV7-8; clone size: many; J gene: TRBJ2-1; CDR3 length: 14; D gene: TRBD2; CDR3 DNA: TGTGCCAGCAGCTTAGCGGGTGGGGGGGATGAGCAGTTCTTC; CDR3 protein: CASSLAGGGDEQFF
V gene: TRBV5-1; clone size: many; J gene: TRBJ2-1; CDR3 length: 16; D gene: TRBD1; CDR3 DNA: TGCGCCAGCAGCCAGGGACAGGGGAGCTCCTACAATGAGCAGTTCTTC; CDR3 protein: CASSQGQGSSYNEQFF
V gene: TRBV7-3; clone size: many; J gene: TRBJ2-1; CDR3 length: 14; D gene: TRBD2; CDR3 DNA: TGTGCCAGCAGTGGGGGAGGGCCTGGCAATGAGCAGTTCTTC; CDR3 protein: CASSGGGPGNEQFF
V gene: TRBV15; clone size: many; J gene: TRBJ1-1; CDR3 length: 15; D gene: TRBD1; CDR3 DNA: TGTGCCACCAGAACGGACAGGGGGACGTTCTCTGAAGCTTTCTTT; CDR3 protein: CATRTDRGTFSEAFF
V gene: TRBV20-1; clone size: many; J gene: TRBJ2-7; CDR3 length: 18; D gene: TRBD2; CDR3 DNA: TGCAGTGCTAGACCCCCGGGACTAGCGGGAGGCAATTCGTACGAGCAGTACTTC; CDR3 protein: CSARPPGLAGGNSYEQYF
V gene: TRBV5-4; clone size: NA; J gene: TRBJ2-1; CDR3 length: 15; D gene: NA; CDR3 DNA: TGTGCCAGCAAGAATGGGCAGGGGAAAAGCAATGAGCAGTTCTTC; CDR3 protein: CASKNGQGKSNEQFF
V gene: TRBV7-2; clone size: many; J gene: TRBJ2-1; CDR3 length: 14; D gene: NA; CDR3 DNA: TGTGCCAGCAGCTTAGCTGGTCAGATCAATGAGCAGTTCTTC; CDR3 protein: CASSLAGQINEQFF
V gene: TRBV5-1; clone size: many; J gene: TRBJ2-2; CDR3 length: 16; D gene: NA; CDR3 DNA: TGCGCCAGCAGCCCCGGACAAACAACGAACACCGGGGAGCTGTTTTTT; CDR3 protein: CASSPGQTTNTGELFF
V gene: TRBV7-2; clone size: many; J gene: TRBJ1-1; CDR3 length: 14; D gene: TRBD1; CDR3 DNA: TGTGCCAGCAGCCAGACAGGGGTGGGCCGTGAGGCTTTCTTT; CDR3 protein: CASSQTGVGREAFF
V gene: TRBV7-6; clone size: many; J gene: TRBJ2-7; CDR3 length: 13; D gene: NA; CDR3 DNA: TGTGCCAGCAGCTTAGGGAGCAGATACGAGCAGTACTTC; CDR3 protein: CASSLGSRYEQYF
V gene: TRBV19; clone size: few; J gene: TRBJ1-1; CDR3 length: 13; D gene: NA; CDR3 DNA: TGTGCCAGTAGCTCAGCCGCGAACACTGAAGCTTTCTTT; CDR3 protein: CASSSAANTEAFF
V gene: TRBV12-3/TRBV12-4; clone size: many; J gene: TRBJ1-3; CDR3 length: 13; D gene: NA; CDR3 DNA: TGTGCCAGCAGAAGAGGGGCTGGAAACACCATATATTTT; CDR3 protein: CASRRGAGNTIYF
V gene: TRBV29-1; clone size: NA; J gene: TRBJ2-3; CDR3 length: 15; D gene: TRBD2; CDR3 DNA: TGCAGCTTCGAGGGACTAGCGGAAAGCACAGATACGCAGTATTTT; CDR3 protein: CSFEGLAESTDTQYF
V gene: TRBV12-3/TRBV12-4; clone size: many; J gene: TRBJ2-7; CDR3 length: 14; D gene: TRBD2; CDR3 DNA: TGTGCCAGCAGTGTAGGGCGGGAGAGCTACGAGCAGTACTTC; CDR3 protein: CASSVGRESYEQYF
V gene: TRBV6-5; clone size: many; J gene: TRBJ1-1; CDR3 length: 13; D gene: NA; CDR3 DNA: TGTGCCAGCAGTTACTCGGAGGGAGTTGAAGCTTTCTTT; CDR3 protein: CASSYSEGVEAFF
V gene: TRBV30; clone size: NA; J gene: TRBJ2-3; CDR3 length: 16; D gene: TRBD2; CDR3 DNA: TGTGCCTGGACCCATGGGGGGGGACCTTTCACAGATACGCAGTATTTT; CDR3 protein: CAWTHGGGPFTDTQYF
V gene: TRBV20-1; clone size: many; J gene: TRBJ2-3; CDR3 length: 14; D gene: NA; CDR3 DNA: TGCAGTGCTAGGGGTGGGAGCGGAGCAGATACGCAGTATTTT; CDR3 protein: CSARGGSGADTQYF
V gene: TRBV6-5; clone size: many; J gene: TRBJ2-7; CDR3 length: 14; D gene: TRBD1; CDR3 DNA: TGTGCCAGCAGCCCCACGGGACAGGTCTACGAGCAGTACTTC; CDR3 protein: CASSPTGQVYEQYF
V gene: TRBV10-3; clone size: many; J gene: TRBJ2-2; CDR3 length: 14; D gene: NA; CDR3 DNA: TGTGCCATCAGTGAGCCAGGGGAGACCGGGGAGCTGTTTTTT; CDR3 protein: CAISEPGETGELFF
V gene: TRBV20-1; clone size: many; J gene: TRBJ2-7; CDR3 length: 16; D gene: NA; CDR3 DNA: TGCAGTGCTAGGTGGGGTATGGGCCCCTTCTCCTACGAGCAGTACTTC; CDR3 protein: CSARWGMGPFSYEQYF
V gene: TRBV4-3; clone size: many; J gene: TRBJ2-2; CDR3 length: 16; D gene: NA; CDR3 DNA: TGCGCCAGCAGCCTCCAGGGGGGGGCAACCACCGGGGAGCTGTTTTTT; CDR3 protein: CASSLQGGATTGELFF
V gene: TRBV28; clone size: many; J gene: TRBJ2-1; CDR3 length: 13; D gene: NA; CDR3 DNA: TGTGCCACTAATGGACCGCTCTACAATGAGCAGTTCTTC; CDR3 protein: CATNGPLYNEQFF
V gene: TRBV5-1; clone size: many; J gene: TRBJ2-6; CDR3 length: 17; D gene: NA; CDR3 DNA: TGCGCCAGCAGCTTCCTCTCGCGGGGATCCGGGGCCAACGTCCTGACTTTC; CDR3 protein: CASSFLSRGSGANVLTF
V gene: TRBV10-3; clone size: many; J gene: TRBJ1-1; CDR3 length: 14; D gene: NA; CDR3 DNA: TGTGCCATCAGTGGGGTCAATTCCGGGAATGAAGCTTTCTTT; CDR3 protein: CAISGVNSGNEAFF
V gene: TRBV12-3/TRBV12-4; clone size: many; J gene: TRBJ1-1; CDR3 length: 13; D gene: NA; CDR3 DNA: TGTGCCAGCAACGACCTGGGGGACACTGAAGCTTTCTTT; CDR3 protein: CASNDLGDTEAFF
V gene: TRBV4-3; clone size: few; J gene: TRBJ2-3; CDR3 length: 15; D gene: NA; CDR3 DNA: TGCGCCAGCAGCCTTAATGGTTTCTTGGCGGATACGCAGTATTTT; CDR3 protein: CASSLNGFLADTQYF
V gene: TRBV29-1; clone size: many; J gene: TRBJ2-5; CDR3 length: 11; D gene: NA; CDR3 DNA: TGCAGCGTTGCAGTCCAAGAGACCCAGTACTTC; CDR3 protein: CSVAVQETQYF
V gene: TRBV7-2; clone size: many; J gene: TRBJ2-1; CDR3 length: 16; D gene: NA; CDR3 DNA: TGTGCCAGCAGCTTAGCCCCCACGTTCGGCAGGAATGAGCAGTTCTTC; CDR3 protein: CASSLAPTFGRNEQFF
V gene: TRBV7-8; clone size: many; J gene: TRBJ2-3; CDR3 length: 14; D gene: NA; CDR3 DNA: TGTGCCAGCGATAGGTCGGGAAGGGGAGATACGCAGTATTTT; CDR3 protein: CASDRSGRGDTQYF
V gene: TRBV18; clone size: many; J gene: TRBJ2-1; CDR3 length: 12; D gene: NA; CDR3 DNA: TGTGCCAGCTCACCGCCCGACAATGAGCAGTTCTTC; CDR3 protein: CASSPPDNEQFF
V gene: TRBV18; clone size: many; J gene: TRBJ2-2; CDR3 length: 18; D gene: NA; CDR3 DNA: TGTGCCAGCTCACCAGCCGATCGGCCTCATAGATACACCGGGGAGCTGTTTTTT; CDR3 protein: CASSPADRPHRYTGELFF
V gene: TRBV19; clone size: NA; J gene: TRBJ1-1; CDR3 length: 14; D gene: NA; CDR3 DNA: TGTGCCAGTAGTATAGAGAGGGGATGGACTGAAGCTTTCTTT; CDR3 protein: CASSIERGWTEAFF
V gene: TRBV28; clone size: few; J gene: TRBJ2-5; CDR3 length: 13; D gene: NA; CDR3 DNA: TGTGCCAGCAGTTTGCGGGAACCAGAGACCCAGTACTTC; CDR3 protein: CASSLREPETQYF
V gene: TRBV20-1; clone size: many; J gene: TRBJ2-7; CDR3 length: 13; D gene: NA; CDR3 DNA: TGCAGTGCTAAAACCCCGGACTCCTACGAGCAGTACTTC; CDR3 protein: CSAKTPDSYEQYF
V gene: TRBV20-1; clone size: NA; J gene: TRBJ2-7; CDR3 length: 11; D gene: TRBD2; CDR3 DNA: TGCAGTGTGGCGGGAGTGGCCGAGCAGTACTTC; CDR3 protein: CSVAGVAEQYF
V gene: TRBV28; clone size: many; J gene: TRBJ2-3; CDR3 length: 14; D gene: NA; CDR3 DNA: TGTGCCAGCAGTACGGGACAAAACACAGATACGCAGTATTTT; CDR3 protein: CASSTGQNTDTQYF
V gene: TRBV7-2; clone size: many; J gene: TRBJ2-7; CDR3 length: 13; D gene: NA; CDR3 DNA: TGTGCCAGCAGCTTAGCGCACGGTTACGAGCAGTACTTC; CDR3 protein: CASSLAHGYEQYF
V gene: TRBV15; clone size: many; J gene: TRBJ2-1; CDR3 length: 13; D gene: NA; CDR3 DNA: TGTGCCACCAGCCCTCTAAGACTAGGCGAGCAGTTCTTC; CDR3 protein: CATSPLRLGEQFF
V gene: TRBV3-1; clone size: many; J gene: TRBJ1-1; CDR3 length: 13; D gene: NA; CDR3 DNA: TGTGCCAGCAGCCTTAAGTTGGGTACTGAAGCTTTCTTT; CDR3 protein: CASSLKLGTEAFF
V gene: TRBV5-5; clone size: few; J gene: TRBJ2-2; CDR3 length: 15; D gene: NA; CDR3 DNA: TGTGCCAGCAGCTCCCGGGCAGGGGCCACCGGGGAGCTGTTTTTT; CDR3 protein: CASSSRAGATGELFF
V gene: TRBV20-1; clone size: many; J gene: TRBJ2-3; CDR3 length: 16; D gene: TRBD2; CDR3 DNA: TGCAGTGCTAGCCGACTAGCGGGTGTCACAGCAGATACGCAGTATTTT; CDR3 protein: CSASRLAGVTADTQYF
V gene: TRBV7-2; clone size: many; J gene: TRBJ2-7; CDR3 length: 14; D gene: TRBD1; CDR3 DNA: TGTGCCAGCAGCTACGACAGGGGAAACTACGAGCAGTACTTC; CDR3 protein: CASSYDRGNYEQYF
V gene: TRBV3-1; clone size: many; J gene: TRBJ2-7; CDR3 length: 11; D gene: NA; CDR3 DNA: TGTGCCAGCAGCCAAGCTCTAGAGCAGTACTTC; CDR3 protein: CASSQALEQYF
V gene: TRBV5-6; clone size: many; J gene: TRBJ2-2; CDR3 length: 16; D gene: NA; CDR3 DNA: TGTGCCAGCAGCTTTATTGGACAGCCGAACACCGGGGAGCTGTTTTTT; CDR3 protein: CASSFIGQPNTGELFF
V gene: TRBV2; clone size: many; J gene: TRBJ2-7; CDR3 length: 13; D gene: NA; CDR3 DNA: TGTGCCAGCAGTGTAGGACTCCGGGGCGAGCAGTACTTC; CDR3 protein: CASSVGLRGEQYF
V gene: TRBV20-1; clone size: many; J gene: TRBJ2-1; CDR3 length: 14; D gene: NA; CDR3 DNA: TGCAGTGCTAGAGATCCGCAGGGTTACAATGAGCAGTTCTTC; CDR3 protein: CSARDPQGYNEQFF
V gene: TRBV5-1; clone size: medium-sized; J gene: TRBJ2-2; CDR3 length: 15; D gene: NA; CDR3 DNA: TGCGCCAGCAGCTTGGTTGGGGGCGACACCGGGGAGCTGTTTTTT; CDR3 protein: CASSLVGGDTGELFF